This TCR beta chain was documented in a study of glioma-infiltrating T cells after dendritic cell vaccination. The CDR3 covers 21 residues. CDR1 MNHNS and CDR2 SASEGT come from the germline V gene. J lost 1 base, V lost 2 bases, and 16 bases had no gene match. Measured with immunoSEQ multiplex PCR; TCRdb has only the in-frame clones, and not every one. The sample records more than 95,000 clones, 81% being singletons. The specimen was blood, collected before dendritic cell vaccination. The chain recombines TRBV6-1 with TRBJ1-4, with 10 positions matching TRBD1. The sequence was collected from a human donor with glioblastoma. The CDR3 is CASSEIEGETGGAETNEKLFF. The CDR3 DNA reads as TGTGCCAGCAGTGAAATCGAGGGAGAGACAGGGGGCGCCGAAACTAATGAAAAACTGTTTTTT.